Each of the 27 T cell receptor beta chains below was sequenced from the same sample in a study of technical replicates of blood from a few donors (dated by TCRdb to 2016 to 2017). The library was made by the immunoSEQ multiplex PCR assay. TCRdb stores this immuneACCESS table with in-frame sequences only. Part of the clones is absent; in the studies checked, under half of the shortfall reflects unresolved V genes, and no reason is known for the rest. The sample table lists about 72,000 clones, approximately 90% of them with a count of one. Jointly, the top ten make up 0.35% to 0.45% of the sample. Sequenced material: T cells isolated from PBMCs. The receptor source for this set is a human donor in good health.

The chain employs TRBV28 and TRBJ2-1; D might be TRBD2 (5 bases). V lost 9 bases and J lost 6, with 12 bases in between. Looked up from germline, CDR1 is MDHEN and CDR2 is SYDVKM. There are 12 residues in the CDR3. CDR3 sequence: CASSVYFNEQFF. CDR3 in DNA: TGTGCCAGTAGCGTTTACTTCAATGAGCAGTTCTTC.

This rearrangement joins TRBV7-6 to TRBJ2-1, with 13 bases aligning to TRBD2. The CDR3 covers 14 residues. Germline V gene sequence: CDR1 SGHVS, CDR2 FNYEAQ. The V and J ends lost 8 bases and 4 bases, in that order; junction bases with no gene match: 2. Here the CDR3 reads CASAGLAGYNEQFF. The CDR3 DNA follows: TGTGCCAGCGCGGGACTAGCGGGGTACAATGAGCAGTTCTTC.

The J gene is TRBJ1-1, the V gene TRBV20-1; TRBD1 might be the D (5 bases). The V end was cut by 6 bases, the J end by 3 bases, with 8 bases between. Per germline, CDR1 DFQATT and CDR2 SNEGSKA (reference sequence). This CDR3 comprises 11 residues. The CDR3 sequence is CSASGYTEAFF. CDR3 bases: TGCAGTGCCTCAGGGTACACTGAAGCTTTCTTT.

The chain is built from TRBV30 and TRBJ1-2, with no clear D. Trimming removed 5 bases at V and 8 bases at J, with 12 bases between. The germline V gene encodes CDR1 GTSNPN and CDR2 SVGIG (reference sequence). CDR3 size: 11 residues. CDR3 region: CAWGTGWGYTF. In DNA, the CDR3 is TGTGCCTGGGGCACGGGGTGGGGCTACACCTTC.

The chain links TRBV5-4 to TRBJ2-5, with D maybe TRBD2 (8 bases). V lost 3 bases and J lost 2, with 14 bases in between. The CDR3 contains 15 residues. Germline V lookup: CDR1 SGHNT, CDR2 YYREEE (reference sequence). The CDR3 nucleotides are TGTGCCAGCAGCTGGAGCGGGGGACAGCAAGAGACCCAGTACTTC. This encodes CASSWSGGQQETQYF.

CDR3 coding DNA: TGCAGCGCCGCCCGACAGGGCAATCAGCCCCAGCATTTT. This encodes CSAARQGNQPQHF. The chain joins TRBV29-1 to TRBJ1-5; D perhaps matches TRBD1 (6 bases). Trimming shortened V by 7 bases and J by 2 bases, and 12 bases separated the two germline ends. The CDR3 contains 13 residues. Germline V lookup: CDR1 SQVTM, CDR2 ANQGSEA.

The sample holds one count of this clone. The V gene is TRBV4-2, the J gene TRBJ2-7, with D tentatively TRBD2 (6 bases). The CDR3 contains 14 residues. CDR1 is LGHNA and CDR2 is YNFKEQ in the germline V gene. V lost 0 bases, J lost 4 bases, and 10 bases lay in between. The CDR3 loop is CASSQDQAGYEQYF. Written as DNA, the CDR3 is TGTGCCAGCAGCCAAGATCAAGCGGGTTACGAGCAGTACTTC.

J is TRBJ1-4 and V is TRBV25-1; no definite D call. The CDR3 contains 11 residues. Germline CDR1 reads MGHDK; CDR2 reads SYGVNS. V was pared by 8 bases and J by 5 bases, with 6 bases between. CDR3 loop: CASGENEKLFF. The CDR3 DNA follows: TGTGCCAGCGGGGAGAATGAAAAACTGTTTTTT.

The chain recombines TRBV4-2 with TRBJ1-3; 9 positions agree with TRBD1. The CDR3 runs 16 residues. Germline V lookup: CDR1 LGHNA, CDR2 YNFKEQ. Unmatched junction bases numbered 7, after V lost 0 bases and J lost 7 bases. The CDR3 DNA is TGTGCCAGCAGCCAAGACCTGACAGGGGGGTTGAACACCATATATTTT. Translating gives CASSQDLTGGLNTIYF.

The chain links TRBV10-3 to TRBJ2-3, with 7 bases aligning to TRBD2. The CDR3 spans 15 residues. The junction had 6 bases not matched to a gene; V was cut back by 4 bases and J by 2 bases. The germline gives CDR1 ENHRY, CDR2 SYGVKD. In DNA form, the CDR3 reads TGTGCCATCAGTGCAGAGCGGGGATTCACAGATACGCAGTATTTT. It is translated as CAISAERGFTDTQYF.

The V and J genes are TRBV5-4 and TRBJ1-2; D call uncertain. The CDR3 totals 13 residues. The germline V gene encodes CDR1 SGHNT and CDR2 YYREEE (reference sequence). Between the trimmed V and J ends, which lost 0 bases and 2 bases, there was a span of 5 bases. CDR3 loop: CASSLGRNYGYTF. Here the CDR3 DNA reads TGTGCCAGCAGCTTGGGCAGAAACTATGGCTACACCTTC. The full variable domain, its missing parts supplied by reference TRBV5-4 and TRBJ1-2, is ETGVTQSPTHLIKTRGQQVTLRCSSQSGHNTVSWYQQALGQGPQFIFQYYREEENGRGNFPPRFSGLQFPNYSSELNVNALELDDSALYLCASSLGRNYGYTFGSGTRLTVV.

V is TRBV19 and J is TRBJ1-2; the D gene is possibly TRBD1 (6 bases). With 3 bases removed from V and 8 bases from J, the gap between germline ends came to 10 bases. The CDR3 is 12 residues long. CDR1 and CDR2 from the germline V gene are LNHDA and SQIVND (reference sequence). The CDR3 region is CASSISDSGYTF. Here the CDR3 DNA reads TGTGCCAGTAGTATCTCGGACAGCGGCTACACCTTC. Full variable domain (outside the CDR3, taken from reference TRBV19 and TRBJ1-2): DGGITQSPKYLFRKEGQNVTLSCEQNLNHDAMYWYRQDPGQGLRLIYYSQIVNDFQKGDIAEGYSVSREKKESFPLTVTSAQKNPTAFYLCASSISDSGYTFGSGTRLTVV.

This chain links TRBV16 with TRBJ2-1, with TRBD1 matching 7 bases. Trimming removed 1 base from V and 4 bases from J; junction bases left unmatched: 7. The CDR3 extends over 16 amino acids. The germline V gene has CDR1 KGHSY and CDR2 FQNENV. The DNA for the CDR3 is TGTGCCAGCAGCCAATTCGGCGGACAGGAGTACAATGAGCAGTTCTTC. Translation: CASSQFGGQEYNEQFF. Variable domain in full (rest from reference TRBV16 and TRBJ2-1): GEEVAQTPKHLVRGEGQKAKLYCAPIKGHSYVFWYQQVLKNEFKFLISFQNENVFDETGMPKERFSAKCLPNSPCSLEIQATKLEDSAVYFCASSQFGGQEYNEQFFGPGTRLTVL.

This sequence joins TRBV9 and TRBJ1-2, with 7 bases fitting TRBD1. Germline V CDR1 and CDR2: SGDLS, YYNGEE. CDR3 length: 13 amino acids. The V segment lost 3 bases and the J segment 5 bases; nucleotides outside the gene matches: 4. The CDR3 region is CASSAGTEYGYTF. The CDR3 nucleotides read TGTGCCAGCAGCGCCGGGACAGAGTATGGCTACACCTTC.

This chain uses TRBV4-1 with TRBJ2-2, with D possibly being TRBD1 (6 bases). The CDR3 spans 15 residues. The germline V gene has CDR1 MGHRA and CDR2 YSYEKL. Trimming pared 0 bases from V and 7 bases from J, leaving 12 bases between. CDR3 residues: CASSQDYSRGGELFF. The CDR3 DNA reads TGCGCCAGCAGCCAAGATTATTCCAGGGGCGGGGAGCTGTTTTTT.

The chain recombines TRBV9 with TRBJ2-7, with D possibly matching TRBD2 (5 bases). The CDR3 is 15 amino acids. CDR1 is SGDLS and CDR2 is YYNGEE in the germline V gene. With 0 bases removed from V and 3 bases from J, the gap between germline ends came to 13 bases. In DNA form, the CDR3 reads TGTGCCAGCAGCGTAGGTAATAGCGCTCGCTACGAGCAGTACTTC. Protein: CASSVGNSARYEQYF.

The V and J genes are TRBV28 and TRBJ2-1; 7 bases match TRBD2. The V gene's germline CDR1 is MDHEN and CDR2 SYDVKM. This CDR3 comprises 15 residues. The V segment lost 6 bases and the J segment 0 bases; nucleotides outside the gene matches: 5. CDR3 sequence reads: CASRSERDSYNEQFF. The CDR3 DNA sequence: TGTGCCAGCAGGTCAGAGCGGGACTCCTACAATGAGCAGTTCTTC.

The gene calls are TRBV4-3 and TRBJ2-6; 8 nucleotides agree with TRBD1. V shed 0 bases, J shed 2 bases, and the junction held 9 bases outside the gene matches. Looked up from germline, CDR1 is LGHNA and CDR2 is YSLEER. CDR3 length: 19 amino acids. CDR3 sequence: CASSQDLFQGAPGANVLTF. In DNA form, the CDR3 reads TGCGCCAGCAGCCAAGATCTATTCCAGGGGGCGCCTGGGGCCAACGTCCTGACTTTC.

This sequence joins TRBV27 and TRBJ2-7, with TRBD2 matching 7 bases. The CDR3 runs to 14 residues. Germline lookup yields CDR1 MNHEY and CDR2 SMNVEV (reference sequence). The J segment lost 3 bases and the V segment lost 4 bases, leaving 6 bases of the junction unmatched. The CDR3 DNA is TGTGCCAGCAGTTGGGGGAGGGCGAACTACGAGCAGTACTTC. This sequence encodes CASSWGRANYEQYF.

Of note for this clone: Additional DNA sequences in this sample encode the identical CDR3. The J gene is TRBJ2-7, the V gene TRBV10-3; TRBD1 is a possible D gene (5 bases). V lost 2 bases and J 0 bases, leaving 5 bases between the germline ends. Germline V gene lookup returns CDR1 ENHRY and CDR2 SYGVKD. This CDR3 comprises 13 residues. This CDR3 reads CAISEGHSYEQYF. Written as DNA, the CDR3 is TGTGCCATCAGTGAGGGACACTCCTACGAGCAGTACTTC.

The rearrangement links TRBV28 to TRBJ1-5, with 7 positions matching TRBD1. The V gene's germline CDR1 is MDHEN and CDR2 SYDVKM. V gave up 1 base and J gave up 4 bases; unmatched junction bases: 1. CDR3 length equals 14 residues. CDR3 coding DNA: TGTGCCAGCAGTTTATCGACAGGGAATCAGCCCCAGCATTTT. Translation gives CASSLSTGNQPQHF.

The V and J genes are TRBV7-3 and TRBJ1-2, with 8 bases aligning to TRBD1. CDR1 SGHTA and CDR2 FQGTGA come from the germline V gene. The junction had 5 bases not matched to a gene; V was cut back by 5 bases and J by 6 bases. This CDR3 is built from 13 residues. CDR3: CASSGTGRDGYTF. The CDR3 coding sequence is TGTGCCAGCAGCGGGACAGGAAGAGATGGCTACACCTTC.

The chain recombines TRBV27 with TRBJ2-7; the match to TRBD1 covers 7 bases. The CDR3 is made up of 19 amino acids. Germline CDR1 is MNHEY and CDR2 is SMNVEV (reference sequence). The junction had 16 bases not matched to a gene; V was cut back by 1 base and J by 1 base. CDR3 coding DNA: TGTGCCAGCAGTTTATTTCCCCCATCGACAGGGCAGTTTTCCTACGAGCAGTACTTC. It encodes CASSLFPPSTGQFSYEQYF.

CDR3 nucleotide sequence: TGTGCCAGCAGTTACGGGGGTGGCTACGAGCAGTACTTC. Translation: CASSYGGGYEQYF. The chain links TRBV27 to TRBJ2-7; a possible D gene is TRBD2 (6 bases). Trimming stripped 4 bases from V and 3 bases from J, with 10 bases between. Germline V gene sequence: CDR1 MNHEY, CDR2 SMNVEV (reference sequence). The CDR3 totals 13 residues.

This clone has only one observation. The chain links TRBV19 to TRBJ1-1; TRBD1 aligns across 7 bases. Germline loops: CDR1 LNHDA, CDR2 SQIVND (reference sequence). V was clipped by 5 bases and J by 0 bases; unmatched bases: 0. This CDR3 region has 13 residues. The CDR3: CASSDRVNTEAFF. The CDR3, as DNA: TGTGCCAGTAGTGACAGGGTGAACACTGAAGCTTTCTTT.

This sequence joins TRBV29-1 and TRBJ1-1; TRBD1 aligns across 11 bases. From germline, CDR1 is SQVTM and CDR2 ANQGSEA. J lost 1 base, V lost 2 bases, and 18 bases had no gene match. This CDR3 comprises 20 residues. DNA of the CDR3: TGCAGCGTTGAATTAGCTTTAATGGAGGGACAGGGGGGCCCGAACACTGAAGCTTTCTTT. Translation: CSVELALMEGQGGPNTEAFF.

This clone appeared once. J is TRBJ2-7 and V is TRBV25-1, with TRBD2 as a possible D gene (5 bases). Germline-derived CDR1 and CDR2 are MGHDK and SYGVNS. The CDR3 runs 16 residues. Trimming took 2 bases from V and 7 from J, leaving 21 bases between them. Written as DNA, the CDR3 is TGTGCCAGCAGTGAACTAATAGTGGGAGCTCTGGGGGAGCAGTACTTC. Residues: CASSELIVGALGEQYF.